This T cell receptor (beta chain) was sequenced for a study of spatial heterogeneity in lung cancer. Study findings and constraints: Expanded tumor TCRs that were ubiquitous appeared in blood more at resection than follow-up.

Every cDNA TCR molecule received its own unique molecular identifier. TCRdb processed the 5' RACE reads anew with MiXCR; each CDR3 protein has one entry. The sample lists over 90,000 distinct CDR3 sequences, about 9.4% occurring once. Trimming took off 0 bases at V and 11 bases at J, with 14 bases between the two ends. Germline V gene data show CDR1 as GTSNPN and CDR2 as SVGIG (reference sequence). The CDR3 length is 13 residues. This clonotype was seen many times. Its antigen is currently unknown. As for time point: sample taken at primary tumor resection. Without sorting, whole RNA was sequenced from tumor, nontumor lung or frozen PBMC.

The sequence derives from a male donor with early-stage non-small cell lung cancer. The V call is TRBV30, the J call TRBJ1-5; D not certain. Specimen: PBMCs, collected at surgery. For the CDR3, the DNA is TGTGCCTGGAGTGTACGAGCCGAAACCTCCCAGCATTTT. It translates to CAWSVRAETSQHF.